This TCR beta chain is from a study of siplizumab effects on memory and regulatory T cells. Turning to this clone: Its antigen is unknown. The junction differs from germline at one of its ends, possibly a read error. Other DNA variants within this sample encode the same CDR3.

This CDR3 is 15 amino acids long. Germline-derived CDR1 and CDR2 are SEHNR and FQNEAQ (reference sequence). The study's findings and limits: Greater diversity than memory cells seemed evident in naive T cells, which also appeared to be major alloresponse contributors. With siplizumab, mappable alloreactive CD4+ clones averaged around 71% Treg-derived, versus approximately 29% in controls. It was not possible to assign a naive or memory phenotype to roughly 80-97% of proliferating CD4+ or CD8+ clones.

Produced via immunoSEQ multiplex PCR; TCRdb's table is partial and in-frame only. The sample contains around 100,000 clones, 94% of which appear only once. The genes are TRBV7-9 and TRBJ2-1; TRBD1 aligns across 10 bases. The sequenced sample consisted of non-Treg CD4+ T cells sorted from blood. This clonotype was obtained from a human donor in good health. This CDR3 is CASSRTGGSYNEQFF. In nucleotides, the CDR3 is TGCGCCAGCAGCCGGACAGGGGGATCCTACAATGAGCAGTTCTTC. The full variable domain, in which reference TRBV7-9 and TRBJ2-1 provide the parts outside the CDR3, is DTGVSQNPRHKITKRGQNVTFRCDPISEHNRLYWYRQTLGQGPEFLTYFQNEAQLEKSRLLSDRFSAERPKGSFSTLEIQRTEQGDSAMYLCASSRTGGSYNEQFFGPGTRLTVL.